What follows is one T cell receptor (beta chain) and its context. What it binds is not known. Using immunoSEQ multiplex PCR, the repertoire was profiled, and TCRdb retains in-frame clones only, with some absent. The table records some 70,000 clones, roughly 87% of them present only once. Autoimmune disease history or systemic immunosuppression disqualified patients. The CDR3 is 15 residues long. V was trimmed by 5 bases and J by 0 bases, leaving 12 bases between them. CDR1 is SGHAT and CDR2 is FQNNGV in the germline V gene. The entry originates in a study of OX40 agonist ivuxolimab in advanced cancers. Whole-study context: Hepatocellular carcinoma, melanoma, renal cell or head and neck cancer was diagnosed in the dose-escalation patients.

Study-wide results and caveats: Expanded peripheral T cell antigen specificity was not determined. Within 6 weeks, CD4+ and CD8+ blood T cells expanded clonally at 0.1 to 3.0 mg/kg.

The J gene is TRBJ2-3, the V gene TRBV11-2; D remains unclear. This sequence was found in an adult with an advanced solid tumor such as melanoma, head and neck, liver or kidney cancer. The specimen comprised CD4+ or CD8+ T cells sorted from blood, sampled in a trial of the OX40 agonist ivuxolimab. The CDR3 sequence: CASSPPAPSTDTQYF. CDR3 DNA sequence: TGTGCCAGCAGCCCGCCCGCACCTAGCACAGATACGCAGTATTTT.